The present entry profiles one TCR beta chain with its context. Its antigen is undetermined. The protocol was immunoSEQ multiplex PCR, while the TCRdb copy is restricted to in-frame clones and leaves out a portion. The data hold roughly 140,000 clones, with 70% to 90% observed a single time. Germline CDR1 reads SGHDT; CDR2 reads YYEEEE. Unmatched junction bases numbered 8, after V lost 0 bases and J lost 8 bases. This CDR3 comprises 15 residues. This entry belongs to a study of T cell responses to AZD1222 COVID-19 vaccine. Study conclusions and caveats: Spike regions recognized by vaccine-associated CD4 TCRs spanned the protein, led by 160-218 and 743-854. Elevations in Spike-specific TCR breadth and depth followed administration of two AZD1222 doses.

The receptor comes from an adult in good health. This chain uses TRBV5-6 with TRBJ2-4, with 7 bases fitting TRBD1. The sample consisted of peripheral blood, taken on day 0 of AZD1222 vaccination. DNA for the CDR3: TGTGCCAGCAGCTTGGCCGGCACAGGGGTTCACATTCAGTACTTC. Translation gives CASSLAGTGVHIQYF.